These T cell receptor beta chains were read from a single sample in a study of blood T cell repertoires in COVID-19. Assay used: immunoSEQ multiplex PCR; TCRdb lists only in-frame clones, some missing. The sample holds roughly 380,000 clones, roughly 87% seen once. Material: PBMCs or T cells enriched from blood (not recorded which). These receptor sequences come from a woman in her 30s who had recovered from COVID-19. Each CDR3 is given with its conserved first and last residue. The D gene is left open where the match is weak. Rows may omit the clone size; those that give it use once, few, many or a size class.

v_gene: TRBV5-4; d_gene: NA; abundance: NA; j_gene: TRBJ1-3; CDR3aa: CASSLQGSGNTIYF; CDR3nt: TGTGCCAGCAGCTTACAGGGATCTGGAAACACCATATATTTT
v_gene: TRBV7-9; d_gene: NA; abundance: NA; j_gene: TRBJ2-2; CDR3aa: CASLVVAGGELFF; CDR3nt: TGTGCCAGTCTGGTGGTTGCGGGCGGGGAGCTGTTTTTT
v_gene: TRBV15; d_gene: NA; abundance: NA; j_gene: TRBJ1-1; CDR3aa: CATSRAGRVEAFF; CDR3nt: TGTGCCACCAGCAGAGCAGGGAGGGTTGAAGCTTTCTTT
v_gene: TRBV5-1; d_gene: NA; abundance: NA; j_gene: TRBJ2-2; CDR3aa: CASSFLQRGTGELFF; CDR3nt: TGCGCCAGCAGCTTCCTGCAGCGTGGCACCGGGGAGCTGTTTTTT
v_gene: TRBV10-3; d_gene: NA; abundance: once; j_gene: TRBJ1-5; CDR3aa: CAISPGGSKGSNQPQHF; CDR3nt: TGTGCCATCAGCCCGGGGGGGTCGAAGGGGAGCAATCAGCCCCAGCATTTT
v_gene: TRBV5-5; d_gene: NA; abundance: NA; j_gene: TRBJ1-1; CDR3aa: CASSFGFSTEAFF; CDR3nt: TGTGCCAGCAGCTTCGGTTTTAGCACTGAAGCTTTCTTT
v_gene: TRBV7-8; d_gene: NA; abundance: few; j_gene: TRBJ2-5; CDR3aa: CASSGFGNGETQYF; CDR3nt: TGTGCCAGCAGCGGCTTCGGGAACGGGGAGACCCAGTACTTC
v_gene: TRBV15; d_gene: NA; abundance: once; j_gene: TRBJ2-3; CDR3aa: CATSRVPRQLSTDTQYF; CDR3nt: TGTGCCACCAGCAGAGTTCCTCGACAGCTGAGCACAGATACGCAGTATTTT
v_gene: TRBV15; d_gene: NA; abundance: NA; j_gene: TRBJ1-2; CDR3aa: CATSREELANYGYTF; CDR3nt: TGTGCCACCAGCAGAGAGGAGCTAGCTAACTATGGCTACACCTTC
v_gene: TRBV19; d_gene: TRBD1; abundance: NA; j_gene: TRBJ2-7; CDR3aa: CASSIWQGDEQYF; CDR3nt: TGTGCCAGTAGTATTTGGCAGGGGGACGAGCAGTACTTC
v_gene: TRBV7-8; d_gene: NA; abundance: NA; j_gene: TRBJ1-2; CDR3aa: CASSLTGTSTSGGYTF; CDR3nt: TGTGCCAGCAGCTTAACAGGGACCTCTACTTCGGGTGGCTACACCTTC
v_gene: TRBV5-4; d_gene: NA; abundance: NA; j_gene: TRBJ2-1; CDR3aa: CASSSSSARAGEQFF; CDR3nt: TGTGCCAGCAGCTCGAGCTCGGCGAGGGCGGGCGAGCAGTTCTTC
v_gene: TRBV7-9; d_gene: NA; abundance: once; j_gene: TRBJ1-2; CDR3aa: CASSLSDYGYTF; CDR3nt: TGTGCCAGCAGCTTAAGCGACTATGGCTACACCTTC
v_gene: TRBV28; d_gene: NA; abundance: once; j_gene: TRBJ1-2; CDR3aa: CASSLVPERGYTF; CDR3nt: TGTGCCAGCAGTTTAGTGCCAGAGAGGGGCTACACCTTC
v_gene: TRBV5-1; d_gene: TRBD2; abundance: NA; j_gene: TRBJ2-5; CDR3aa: CASSLGLAGAAGETQYF; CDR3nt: TGCGCCAGCAGCTTGGGACTAGCGGGGGCCGCTGGAGAGACCCAGTACTTC
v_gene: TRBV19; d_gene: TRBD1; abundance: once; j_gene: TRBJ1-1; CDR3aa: CASTPGTEQMNTEAFF; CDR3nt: TGTGCCAGTACCCCCGGGACAGAGCAAATGAACACTGAAGCTTTCTTT
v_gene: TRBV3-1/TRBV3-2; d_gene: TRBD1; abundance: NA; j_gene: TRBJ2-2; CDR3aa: CASSNFVTQGAELFF; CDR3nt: TGTGCCAGCAGCAATTTCGTTACTCAGGGGGCCGAGCTGTTTTTT
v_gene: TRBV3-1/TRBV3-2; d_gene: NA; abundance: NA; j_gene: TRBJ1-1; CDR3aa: CASSPTGTEAFF; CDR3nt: TGTGCCAGCAGCCCAACAGGCACTGAAGCTTTCTTT
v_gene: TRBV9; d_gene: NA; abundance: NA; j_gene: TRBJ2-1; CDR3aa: CASSILGGRAYNEQFF; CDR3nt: TGTGCCAGCAGCATCCTGGGGGGGCGCGCCTACAATGAGCAGTTCTTC
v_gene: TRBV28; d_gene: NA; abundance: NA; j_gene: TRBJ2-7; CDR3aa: CASSWTYEGAYEQYF; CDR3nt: TGTGCCAGCAGTTGGACTTACGAGGGAGCCTACGAGCAGTACTTC
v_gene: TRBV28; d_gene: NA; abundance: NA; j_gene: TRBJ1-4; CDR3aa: CASSLLREKLFF; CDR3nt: TGTGCCAGCAGTTTGCTTCGGGAAAAACTGTTTTTT
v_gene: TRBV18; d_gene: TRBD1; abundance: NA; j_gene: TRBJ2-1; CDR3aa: CASSPGTVFNEQFF; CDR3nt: TGTGCCAGCTCACCCGGGACAGTATTCAATGAGCAGTTCTTC
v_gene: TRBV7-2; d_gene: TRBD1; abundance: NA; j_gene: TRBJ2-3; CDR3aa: CASSLGGQGRADTQYF; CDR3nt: TGTGCCAGCAGCTTAGGGGGACAGGGAAGAGCAGATACGCAGTATTTT
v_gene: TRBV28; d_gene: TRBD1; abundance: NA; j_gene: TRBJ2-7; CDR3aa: CASSFLVTGGPYEQYF; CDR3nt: TGTGCCAGCAGTTTTCTTGTCACAGGGGGCCCCTACGAGCAGTACTTC
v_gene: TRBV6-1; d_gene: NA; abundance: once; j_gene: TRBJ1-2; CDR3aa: CASSEALTVNGYTF; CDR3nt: TGTGCCAGCAGTGAAGCGCTTACAGTAAATGGCTACACCTTC
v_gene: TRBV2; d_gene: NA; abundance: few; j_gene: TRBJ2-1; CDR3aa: CASRALDEGQFF; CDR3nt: TGTGCCAGCAGAGCTCTAGACGAAGGGCAGTTCTTC
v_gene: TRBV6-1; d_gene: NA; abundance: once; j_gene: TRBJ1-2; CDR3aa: CASSELGAIGYTF; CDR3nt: TGTGCCAGCAGTGAACTAGGGGCGATTGGCTACACCTTC
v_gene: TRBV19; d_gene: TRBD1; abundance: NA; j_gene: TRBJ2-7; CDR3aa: CASSTLVGQGDYEQYF; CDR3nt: TGTGCCAGTAGTACCCTCGTGGGACAGGGAGACTACGAGCAGTACTTC
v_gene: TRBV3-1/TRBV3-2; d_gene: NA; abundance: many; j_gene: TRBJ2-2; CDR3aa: CASSNPLRNTGELFF; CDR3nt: TGTGCCAGCAGCAACCCTCTACGCAACACCGGGGAGCTGTTTTTT
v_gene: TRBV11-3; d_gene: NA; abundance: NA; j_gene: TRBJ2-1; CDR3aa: CASSLDYRYEQFF; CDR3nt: TGTGCCAGCAGCTTAGACTACCGTTATGAGCAGTTCTTC
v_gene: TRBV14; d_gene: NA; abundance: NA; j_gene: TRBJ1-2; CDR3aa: CASSQDRVGYTF; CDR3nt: TGTGCCAGCAGCCAAGACAGGGTTGGCTACACCTTC
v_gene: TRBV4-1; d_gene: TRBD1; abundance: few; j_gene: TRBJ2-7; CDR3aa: CASSQEWAGGWYEQYF; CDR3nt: TGCGCCAGCAGCCAAGAATGGGCAGGGGGCTGGTACGAGCAGTACTTC
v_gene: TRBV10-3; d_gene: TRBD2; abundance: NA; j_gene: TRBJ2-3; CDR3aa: CAISEGTRGYYTQYF; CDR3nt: TGTGCCATCAGTGAGGGGACTAGAGGTTACTATACGCAGTATTTT
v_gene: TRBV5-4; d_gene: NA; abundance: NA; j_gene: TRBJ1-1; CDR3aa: CATFGGSGATNTEAFF; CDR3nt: TGTGCCACCTTCGGGGGGTCAGGGGCGACGAACACTGAAGCTTTCTTT
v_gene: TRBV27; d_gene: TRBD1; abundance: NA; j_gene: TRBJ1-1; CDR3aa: CASRTGTSLGGQNTEAFF; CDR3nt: TGTGCCAGCAGGACCGGGACATCACTAGGGGGCCAGAACACTGAAGCTTTCTTT
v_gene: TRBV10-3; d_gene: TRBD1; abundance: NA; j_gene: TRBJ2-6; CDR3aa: CAILGQGATGANVLTF; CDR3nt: TGTGCCATCTTGGGACAGGGGGCGACTGGGGCCAACGTCCTGACTTTC
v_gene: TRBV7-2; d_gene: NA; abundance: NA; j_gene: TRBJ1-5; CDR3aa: CASSLGGQGQPQHF; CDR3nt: TGTGCCAGCAGCTTAGGGGGGCAGGGTCAGCCCCAGCATTTT
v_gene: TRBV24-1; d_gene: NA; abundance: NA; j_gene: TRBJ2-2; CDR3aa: CATSDPGANGELFF; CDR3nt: TGTGCCACCAGTGACCCAGGGGCGAACGGGGAGCTGTTTTTT
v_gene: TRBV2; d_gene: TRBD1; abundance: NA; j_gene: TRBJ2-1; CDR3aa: CASGDRGETREQFF; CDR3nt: TGTGCCAGCGGCGACAGGGGAGAGACCCGTGAGCAGTTCTTC
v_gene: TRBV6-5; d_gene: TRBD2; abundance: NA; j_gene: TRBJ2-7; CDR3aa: CASSTPGGYEQYF; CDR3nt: TGTGCCAGCAGTACGCCGGGGGGGTACGAGCAGTACTTC
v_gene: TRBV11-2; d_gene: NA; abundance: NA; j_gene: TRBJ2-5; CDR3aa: CASSSRIGEWETQYF; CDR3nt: TGTGCCAGCAGCTCCCGGATCGGGGAATGGGAGACCCAGTACTTC
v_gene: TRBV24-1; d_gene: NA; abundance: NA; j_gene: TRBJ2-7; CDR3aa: CATSDSINYEQYF; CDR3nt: TGTGCCACCAGTGATTCTATCAACTACGAGCAGTACTTC
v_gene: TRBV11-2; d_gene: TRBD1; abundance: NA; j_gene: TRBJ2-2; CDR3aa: CASRRQQGVTGELFF; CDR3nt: TGTGCCAGCAGGAGACAACAGGGGGTCACCGGGGAGCTGTTTTTT
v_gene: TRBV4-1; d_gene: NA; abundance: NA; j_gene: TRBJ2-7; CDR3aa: CASIGTPYEQYF; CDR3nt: TGCGCCAGCATTGGGACACCCTACGAGCAGTACTTC
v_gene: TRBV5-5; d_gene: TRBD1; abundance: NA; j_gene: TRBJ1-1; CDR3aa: CASSLETTGVPEAFF; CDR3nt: TGTGCCAGCAGCTTGGAGACCACAGGGGTCCCTGAAGCTTTCTTT
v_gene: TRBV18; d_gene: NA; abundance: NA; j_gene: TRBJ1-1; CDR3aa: CASSPADSSTEAFF; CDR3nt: TGTGCCAGCTCACCGGCGGACAGTTCAACTGAAGCTTTCTTT
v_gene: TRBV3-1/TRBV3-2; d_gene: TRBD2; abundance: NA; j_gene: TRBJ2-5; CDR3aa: CASSPRGTNQETQYF; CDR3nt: TGTGCCAGCAGCCCGCGGGGGACTAACCAAGAGACCCAGTACTTC
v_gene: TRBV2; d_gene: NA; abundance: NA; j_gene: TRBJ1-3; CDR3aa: CASSEDRSSGNTIYF; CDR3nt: TGTGCCAGCAGCGAAGACAGGAGCTCTGGAAACACCATATATTTT
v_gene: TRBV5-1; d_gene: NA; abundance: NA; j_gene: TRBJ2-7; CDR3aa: CASSLGQGSSYEQYF; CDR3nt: TGCGCCAGCAGCTTGGGTCAGGGCAGCTCCTACGAGCAGTACTTC
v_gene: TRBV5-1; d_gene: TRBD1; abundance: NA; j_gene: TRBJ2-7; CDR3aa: CASSGRQGIYEQYF; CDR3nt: TGCGCCAGCAGCGGACGACAGGGGATCTACGAGCAGTACTTC
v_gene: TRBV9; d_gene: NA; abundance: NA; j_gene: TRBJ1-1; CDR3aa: CASSPPGHLSTEAFF; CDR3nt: TGTGCCAGCAGCCCTCCGGGACACCTTTCCACTGAAGCTTTCTTT
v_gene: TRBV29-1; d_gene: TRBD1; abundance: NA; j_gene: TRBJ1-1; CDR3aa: CSIRGGQGKNEAFF; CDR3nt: TGCAGCATAAGAGGAGGACAGGGGAAAAATGAAGCTTTCTTT
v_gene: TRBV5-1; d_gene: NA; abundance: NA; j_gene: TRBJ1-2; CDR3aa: CASMGANYGYTF; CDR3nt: TGCGCCAGCATGGGAGCGAACTATGGCTACACCTTC
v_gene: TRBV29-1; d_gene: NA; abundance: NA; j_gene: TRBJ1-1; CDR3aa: CSVVGIEGTEAFF; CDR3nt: TGCAGCGTTGTGGGGATCGAGGGCACTGAAGCTTTCTTT
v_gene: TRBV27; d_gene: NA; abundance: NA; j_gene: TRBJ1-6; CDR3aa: CASSVKTRGSPLHF; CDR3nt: TGTGCCAGCAGTGTAAAGACTAGGGGATCACCCCTCCACTTT
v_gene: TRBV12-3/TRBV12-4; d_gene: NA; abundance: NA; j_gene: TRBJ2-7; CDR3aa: CASSFGREYEQYF; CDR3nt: TGTGCCAGCAGTTTTGGCAGGGAATACGAGCAGTACTTC
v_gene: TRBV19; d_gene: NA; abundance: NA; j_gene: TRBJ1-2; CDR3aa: CASSIPRTENYGYTF; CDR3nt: TGTGCCAGTAGTATCCCCCGGACAGAGAACTATGGCTACACCTTC
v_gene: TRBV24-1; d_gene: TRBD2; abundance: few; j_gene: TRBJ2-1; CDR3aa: CATDPGLADIEQFF; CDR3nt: TGTGCCACCGACCCGGGACTAGCGGATATTGAGCAGTTCTTC